This entry lists 14 T cell receptor beta chains sequenced from one sample in a study of blood T cell repertoires in COVID-19. Sequenced by immunoSEQ multiplex PCR; TCRdb stores in-frame clones only, minus some. This sample has roughly 430,000 clones, with 88% found just once. Source material: PBMCs or T cells enriched from blood (not recorded which). The receptors stem from a woman aged 40-49 years with acute COVID-19.

The chain joins TRBV5-1 to TRBJ1-2, with a weak D call TRBD1 (6 bases). Germline CDR1 SGHRS, CDR2 YFSETQ. The CDR3 consists of 14 residues. V was shortened by 4 bases and J by 2 bases, with 12 bases between the two germline ends. The CDR3 loop reads CASSPGTLNYGYTF. In DNA form, the CDR3 reads TGCGCCAGCAGCCCTGGGACACTAAACTATGGCTACACCTTC.

The chain has TRBV18 and TRBJ2-7; 10 positions agree with TRBD2. Trimming cost V 3 bases and J 5 bases; bases outside gene matches: 10. The CDR3 contains 16 residues. Germline V CDR1 and CDR2: KGHSH, LQKENI. CDR3 nucleotide sequence: TGTGCCAGCTCACCTGTAGGGAGCGGGGGGGCCAACGAGCAGTACTTC. This encodes CASSPVGSGGANEQYF.

This chain links TRBV9 with TRBJ2-1, with 12 nucleotides matching TRBD2. The CDR3 loop spans 16 amino acids. With 4 bases clipped from V and 4 bases from J, the junction kept 6 bases outside the gene matches. Germline CDR1 SGDLS, CDR2 YYNGEE. CDR3 in DNA: TGTGCCAGCAGCCCTCGACTAGCGGGGGAGTACAATGAGCAGTTCTTC. Encoded protein: CASSPRLAGEYNEQFF.

The chain uses TRBV11-3 and TRBJ2-5, with D hard to call. Trimming left V 5 bases short and J 2 bases short, with 9 bases between. This CDR3 spans 13 amino acids. Germline V gives CDR1 SGHNT, CDR2 YENEEA. CDR3 in DNA: TGTGCCAGCAGCCCGAGACTTCAAGAGACCCAGTACTTC. Its translation is CASSPRLQETQYF.

The chain combines TRBV30 with TRBJ1-5, with 12 bases that match TRBD1. Trimming took 4 bases from V and 5 from J; bases not matched to a gene: 3. The CDR3 consists of 14 residues. Germline lookup yields CDR1 GTSNPN and CDR2 SVGIG (reference sequence). For the CDR3, the DNA is TGTGCCTGGACCGGGACAGGGGGCTATCAGCCCCAGCATTTT. Translating it yields CAWTGTGGYQPQHF.

The V gene is TRBV5-1, the J gene TRBJ2-3, with 10 bases lining up with TRBD1. The germline V gene encodes CDR1 SGHRS and CDR2 YFSETQ. Losses at the gene ends were 0 bases for V and 7 bases for J; bases not matched to a gene: 5. The CDR3 runs 15 residues. CDR3 bases: TGCGCCAGCAGCTTGGAAGGGACAGGGGATAATACGCAGTATTTT. It translates to CASSLEGTGDNTQYF.

This clone appeared once. The genes are TRBV19 and TRBJ1-5; 8 bases agree with TRBD1. The germline V gene has CDR1 LNHDA and CDR2 SQIVND (reference sequence). The trim removed 7 bases at V and 3 bases at J, leaving 14 bases unmatched. The CDR3 is 17 residues long. CDR3 residues: CASNTPAGTGHNQPQHF. The CDR3, as DNA: TGTGCCAGTAATACCCCCGCCGGGACAGGCCACAATCAGCCCCAGCATTTT.

V is TRBV30 and J is TRBJ1-4, with TRBD1 identical over 10 bases. Germline CDR1 and CDR2: GTSNPN and SVGIG (reference sequence). V was clipped by 2 bases and J by 6 bases; unmatched bases: 6. The CDR3 is made up of 15 amino acids. The CDR3 spells CAWSSLGTGDEKLFF. DNA of the CDR3: TGTGCCTGGAGTAGCCTCGGGACAGGGGATGAAAAACTGTTTTTT.

This clone was counted a few times. This sequence joins TRBV4-2 and TRBJ1-2; D remains unclear. V was clipped by 0 bases and J by 3 bases, with 14 bases between them. The CDR3 length is 16 residues. Germline CDR1 LGHNA, CDR2 YNFKEQ. The CDR3 region is CASSQEAQPLYYGYTF. CDR3 nucleotides: TGTGCCAGCAGCCAAGAAGCACAGCCATTATACTATGGCTACACCTTC.

The chain has TRBV25-1 and TRBJ2-5, with D possibly matching TRBD2 (7 bases). V was cut by 2 bases and J by 0 bases, with 13 bases left in between. This CDR3 is 16 amino acids long. The V gene's germline CDR1 is MGHDK and CDR2 SYGVNS. The chain's CDR3 is CASSEGGALYQETQYF. CDR3 nucleotide sequence: TGTGCCAGCAGTGAAGGGGGGGCACTGTACCAAGAGACCCAGTACTTC.

The gene calls are TRBV19 and TRBJ2-5, with 16 bases lining up with TRBD2. CDR1 is LNHDA and CDR2 is SQIVND in the germline V gene (reference sequence). After removal of 5 bases from V and 4 bases from J, the junction contained 13 bases not matched to a gene. The CDR3 is made up of 19 amino acids. The CDR3 spells CASSSLRGTSGGARETQYF. CDR3 bases: TGTGCCAGTAGTTCCTTGAGAGGGACTAGCGGGGGGGCAAGAGAGACCCAGTACTTC.

This rearrangement joins TRBV7-9 to TRBJ2-7; 16 positions agree with TRBD2. Germline loops: CDR1 SEHNR, CDR2 FQNEAQ (reference sequence). This CDR3 is 17 amino acids long. The ends lost 4 bases at V and 2 bases at J; junction bases unmatched: 5. The CDR3 DNA is TGTGCCAGCAGCTCACCCGGGACTAGCGGGGGGGCCTACGAGCAGTACTTC. This translates into CASSSPGTSGGAYEQYF. Filled out from reference TRBV7-9 and TRBJ2-7, the complete variable domain reads DTGVSQNPRHKITKRGQNVTFRCDPISEHNRLYWYRQTLGQGPEFLTYFQNEAQLEKSRLLSDRFSAERPKGSFSTLEIQRTEQGDSAMYLCASSSPGTSGGAYEQYFGPGTRLTVT.

The V and J genes are TRBV30 and TRBJ2-6; no clear D. The CDR3 is 13 residues long. CDR1 is GTSNPN, CDR2 SVGIG, per germline (reference sequence). Trimming shortened V by 0 bases and J by 4 bases, and 4 bases separated the two germline ends. The CDR3 protein is CAWSVGGANVLTF. Here the CDR3 DNA reads TGTGCCTGGAGTGTCGGGGGGGCCAACGTCCTGACTTTC.

The chain combines TRBV5-8 with TRBJ1-5; 9 nucleotides match TRBD1. Looked up from germline, CDR1 is SGHTS and CDR2 is YDEGEE. V lost 4 bases to trimming and J lost 2 bases; unmatched junction nucleotides: 7. This CDR3 has 16 amino acids. The CDR3 reads CASSRGQGRGNQPQHF. The CDR3 DNA sequence: TGTGCCAGCAGCAGGGGACAGGGACGGGGCAATCAGCCCCAGCATTTT.